Listed here are 23 T cell receptor beta chains from one sample, sequenced in a study of regulatory T cells in long-lasting Graves disease. Construction of TCR beta libraries relied on iRepertoire HTBI primers and on Arm-PCR targeting CDR3 regions. MiXCR, applied by TCRdb to the multiplex PCR reads, yields one record per CDR3 protein. The sample holds about 440,000 distinct CDR3 sequences; more than 12% are singletons and the top ten take around 15%. Indicated time point: newly diagnosed GD, antithyroid drugs for less than 3 months. PBMC-derived RNA was used for the TCR library. This sample was shared with a second study, whose subject was T cells in Graves' hyperthyroidism and ophthalmopathy.

The sequencing here drew on peripheral blood mononuclear cells (PBMCs), taken at new diagnosis, from a patient treated with antithyroid drugs. The receptors come from a woman younger than 45 with Graves disease.

In its sample, this clonotype was seen a few times. This sequence joins TRBV5-1 and TRBJ2-7; 8 bases align to TRBD2. The ends lost 4 bases at V and 1 base at J; junction bases unmatched: 4. The CDR3 has 14 residues. CDR1 SGHRS and CDR2 YFSETQ come from the germline V gene. The CDR3, as DNA: TGCGCCAGCAGCCCCAAGCGGGAGTCCTACGAGCAGTACTTC. Translating gives CASSPKRESYEQYF. Variable domain in full (rest from reference TRBV5-1 and TRBJ2-7): KAGVTQTPRYLIKTRGQQVTLSCSPISGHRSVSWYQQTPGQGLQFLFEYFSETQRNKGNFPGRFSGRQFSNSRSEMNVSTLELGDSALYLCASSPKRESYEQYFGPGTRLTVT.

The table lists this clonotype with many counts. V and J are TRBV5-6 and TRBJ2-5; D not certain. The germline V gene encodes CDR1 SGHDT and CDR2 YYEEEE. CDR3 size: 13 residues. Between the trimmed V and J ends, which lost 7 bases and 4 bases, there was a span of 14 bases. The DNA for the CDR3 is TGTGCCAGCCATACTGGGTTGGGAGAGACCCAGTACTTC. Its translation is CASHTGLGETQYF.

The chain employs TRBV6-2 or TRBV6-3 and TRBJ2-7; D is perhaps TRBD1 (6 bases). The germline V and J ends were trimmed by 9 bases and 3 bases, with 18 bases remaining between them. Germline loops: CDR1 MNHEY, CDR2 SVGEGT. This CDR3 is built from 14 residues. The CDR3 bases are TGTGCCAGTCGGGATTCAGGGGTTTTCTACGAGCAGTACTTC. It translates to CASRDSGVFYEQYF.

This clonotype appeared many times. In DNA form, the CDR3 reads TGTGCCAGTAGCGCGCCCGGGACAGGGGTCCACGAGCAGTACTTC. The encoded protein is CASSAPGTGVHEQYF. The genes are TRBV19 and TRBJ2-7, with TRBD1 matching over 10 bases. There are 15 residues in the CDR3. Losses at the gene ends were 6 bases for V and 5 bases for J; bases not matched to a gene: 10. In germline, CDR1 is LNHDA, CDR2 SQIVND (reference sequence).

The DNA for the CDR3 is TGTGCCAGCAGTGCTTCGGCAGGGTCGGAGACCCAGTACTTC. Amino acid sequence: CASSASAGSETQYF. The chain is built from TRBV6-1 and TRBJ2-5, with a weak D call TRBD1 (5 bases). From germline, CDR1 is MNHNS and CDR2 SASEGT. The CDR3 has 14 residues. The germline V and J ends were trimmed by 4 bases and 5 bases, with 14 bases remaining between them.

The sample holds many counts of this clonotype. The V and J genes are TRBV7-9 and TRBJ2-1; D unclear. The V gene's germline CDR1 is SEHNR and CDR2 FQNEAQ (reference sequence). The CDR3 length is 14 residues. Trimming pared 0 bases from V and 7 bases from J, leaving 10 bases between. In nucleotides, the CDR3 is TGTGCCAGCAGCTTAGCAGGGCTTCGGAATGAGCAGTTCTTC. Its protein product is CASSLAGLRNEQFF.

This chain uses TRBV7-9 with TRBJ2-6; D gene uncertain. CDR3 length: 16 amino acids. Germline CDR1 reads SEHNR; CDR2 reads FQNEAQ (reference sequence). V lost 8 bases and J 0 bases, leaving 14 bases between the germline ends. This CDR3 is CASGRNTLSGANVLTF. CDR3 DNA sequence: TGTGCCAGCGGGCGGAACACACTCTCTGGGGCCAACGTCCTGACTTTC.

The genes are TRBV3-1 and TRBJ1-1; D uncertain. Germline loops: CDR1 LGHDT, CDR2 YNNKEL (reference sequence). Trimming stripped 3 bases from V and 4 bases from J, with 12 bases between. The CDR3 length is 14 residues. The CDR3 DNA is TGTGCCAGCAGCCAGGAAGGTGGAATCACTGAAGCTTTCTTT. Protein product: CASSQEGGITEAFF.

This clonotype was detected a few times. The chain carries TRBV12-3 or TRBV12-4 and TRBJ2-3, with TRBD1 as a possible D gene (6 bases). V was cut by 2 bases and J by 2 bases, with 8 bases left in between. The CDR3 has 14 residues. CDR3: CASSLTGHTDTQYF. For the CDR3, the DNA is TGTGCCAGCAGTTTAACGGGACACACAGATACGCAGTATTTT.

This clonotype has only one observation. Written as DNA, the CDR3 is TGCGCCAGCAACCTGGGACAGGGAGGAACTGAAGCTTTCTTT. This codes for CASNLGQGGTEAFF. This chain uses TRBV4-1 with TRBJ1-1; 9 bases line up with TRBD1. The CDR3 totals 14 residues. CDR1 MGHRA and CDR2 YSYEKL come from the germline V gene. The junction had 8 bases not matched to a gene; V was cut back by 7 bases and J by 5 bases.

At least ten counts were recorded for this clonotype. CDR3 residues: CASAGLELFF. The CDR3 region has the DNA TGTGCCAGCGCAGGACTTGAACTGTTCTTC. The rearrangement uses TRBV7-9 and TRBJ2-1, with a possible D match to TRBD2 (5 bases). The CDR3 loop spans 10 amino acids. CDR1 and CDR2 from the germline V gene are SEHNR and FQNEAQ (reference sequence). Trimming took off 8 bases at V and 15 bases at J, with 14 bases between the two ends.

Note on this clonotype: A much more abundant neighbour one base away suggests this may be a read error. J is TRBJ2-5 and V is TRBV7-2; TRBD2 matches at 8 bases. Judging by the DNA end, TRBJ2-7 fits better; the J call may be wrong. There are 15 residues in the CDR3. The germline gives CDR1 SGHTA, CDR2 FQGNSA. CDR3 sequence reads: CASSPIGTSLYEQYF. DNA for the CDR3: TGTGCCAGCAGCCCGATCGGGACTAGTCTATACGAGCAGTACTTC.

This clonotype showed up many times. This chain uses TRBV12-3 or TRBV12-4 with TRBJ1-6, with TRBD1 identical over 8 bases. Trimming at V came to 6 bases and at J to 4 bases, leaving 5 bases not matched to a gene. This CDR3 has 15 amino acids. The CDR3 region is CASSRDRFYNSPLHF. The CDR3 DNA sequence: TGTGCCAGCAGCCGGGACAGGTTTTATAATTCACCCCTCCACTTT.

This chain connects TRBV19 to TRBJ1-3; D ambiguous. The germline V and J ends were trimmed by 7 bases and 6 bases, with 19 bases remaining between them. Germline CDR1 reads LNHDA; CDR2 reads SQIVND (reference sequence). CDR3 length: 15 residues. CDR3 in amino acids: CASTSLREGSNTIYF. The DNA for the CDR3 is TGTGCCAGTACCTCATTGAGGGAAGGCTCAAACACCATATATTTT.

This clonotype was counted a few times. This chain uses TRBV4-1 with TRBJ1-5, with no clear D. V was cut by 1 base and J by 1 base, with 8 bases left in between. The CDR3 is 15 residues long. CDR1 is MGHRA, CDR2 YSYEKL, per germline. The CDR3 protein is CASSQVHSSNQPQHF. The CDR3 DNA reads as TGCGCCAGCAGCCAAGTTCACTCAAGCAATCAGCCCCAGCATTTT.

Ten or more counts support this clonotype. V gene TRBV2 combines with J gene TRBJ2-1; TRBD2 matches at 7 bases. From germline, CDR1 is SNHLY and CDR2 FYNNEI. V lost 7 bases to trimming and J lost 8 bases; unmatched junction nucleotides: 5. This CDR3 is 12 amino acids long. The CDR3 coding sequence is TGTGCCAGCACCTTAGCGGGCGATGAGCAGTTCTTC. It yields the protein CASTLAGDEQFF. Together with reference TRBV2 and TRBJ2-1, the CDR3 gives the full variable domain: EPEVTQTPSHQVTQMGQEVILRCVPISNHLYFYWYRQILGQKVEFLVSFYNNEISEKSEIFDDQFSVERPDGSNFTLKIRSTKLEDSAMYFCASTLAGDEQFFGPGTRLTVL.

This clonotype was seen ten or more times. The rearrangement uses TRBV2 and TRBJ2-1, with D maybe TRBD1 (6 bases). Trimming pared 4 bases from V and 8 bases from J, leaving 15 bases between. This CDR3 has 14 amino acids. Looked up from germline, CDR1 is SNHLY and CDR2 is FYNNEI. CDR3 sequence: CASSAGDPGDEQFF. CDR3 coding DNA: TGTGCCAGCAGTGCCGGAGACCCAGGGGATGAGCAGTTCTTC. The complete variable domain, with remaining parts taken from reference TRBV2 and TRBJ2-1, reads EPEVTQTPSHQVTQMGQEVILRCVPISNHLYFYWYRQILGQKVEFLVSFYNNEISEKSEIFDDQFSVERPDGSNFTLKIRSTKLEDSAMYFCASSAGDPGDEQFFGPGTRLTVL.

This clonotype was detected many times. This chain links TRBV5-1 with TRBJ1-2; 7 positions agree with TRBD1. Unmatched junction bases numbered 10, after V lost 1 base and J lost 7 bases. Germline V lookup: CDR1 SGHRS, CDR2 YFSETQ. The CDR3 contains 15 residues. As DNA, the CDR3 is TGCGCCAGCAGCTTGCGGCAGGGGGATTTGAGTGGCTACACCTTC. This gives the protein CASSLRQGDLSGYTF.

Ten or more counts support this clonotype. V is TRBV15 and J is TRBJ2-3; D possibly corresponds to TRBD2 (6 bases). V lost 0 bases to trimming and J lost 4 bases, with 14 bases between them. This CDR3 is built from 16 residues. Germline V gene sequence: CDR1 LNHNV, CDR2 YYDKDF (reference sequence). The CDR3 sequence is CATSRDRSGAPDTQYF. The CDR3 DNA reads TGTGCCACCAGCAGAGATCGGTCGGGAGCCCCAGATACGCAGTATTTT.

This clonotype was detected ten times or more. The chain uses TRBV5-1 and TRBJ1-1, with D perhaps TRBD1 (6 bases). Germline values: CDR1 SGHRS, CDR2 YFSETQ. This CDR3 has 16 residues. V was cut by 0 bases and J by 0 bases, with 12 bases left in between. The CDR3 nucleotides read TGCGCCAGCAGCTTGGCCCCGGGACATGTGAACACTGAAGCTTTCTTT. It encodes CASSLAPGHVNTEAFF.

This clonotype was counted between two and nine times. CDR3 in amino acids: CASKILAGGTDTQYF. The CDR3 DNA reads TGTGCCAGCAAGATCCTAGCGGGAGGCACAGATACGCAGTATTTT. The V gene is TRBV7-2, the J gene TRBJ2-3, with 10 positions matching TRBD2. V lost 7 bases and J lost 1; bases outside the gene matches: 5. This CDR3 is built from 15 residues. Germline CDR1 SGHTA, CDR2 FQGNSA.

This chain uses TRBV9 with TRBJ2-3; D is perhaps TRBD2 (6 bases). The CDR3 has 13 residues. Germline V lookup: CDR1 SGDLS, CDR2 YYNGEE. The V end was cut by 6 bases, the J end by 6 bases, with 14 bases between. The CDR3 protein is CASTRLEGDTQYF. CDR3 sequence (DNA): TGTGCCAGCACCAGATTGGAGGGTGATACGCAGTATTTT.

This clonotype was seen repeatedly, ten times or more. The chain couples TRBV20-1 to TRBJ2-3; D unclear. This CDR3 comprises 13 residues. With 5 bases removed from V and 0 bases from J, the gap between germline ends came to 9 bases. The germline V gene has CDR1 DFQATT and CDR2 SNEGSKA (reference sequence). The CDR3 sequence is CSALRTSTDTQYF. The CDR3 nucleotides read TGCAGTGCTCTACGGACCAGCACAGATACGCAGTATTTT.